This entry features one T cell receptor beta chain sequence. Which antigen it targets is not known. The input lacks base qualities; no much larger clone sits a single base away. This sample was included in a study of blood T cell repertoires in COVID-19 (dated by TCRdb to between 2020 and 2021). For the study in its entirety: Samples covering the acute and convalescent phases of COVID-19 were provided by collaborators in the United States, Italy and Spain. Where HLA class I and class II types were available, the types were taken from metadata supplied by the sample provider, not from assay-based typing. The repertoires were released in a freely available public database intended as a resource for research on the immune response to SARS-CoV-2. The sample metadata nearly always contained a de-identified subject ID, COVID-19 status, age in years and sex. The material from the prospective study consisted of cDNA or gDNA derived from T cells, B-cell-depleted T cells, or PBMCs. The samples were drawn from the first 160 participants of the ongoing ImmuneRACE study and from 950 to 1,500 subjects provided by 6 global collaborators. Deeply sampled blood TCRbeta repertoires from subjects exposed to, actively infected with, or recovered from COVID-19 were included in the dataset. Results the study describes overall, beyond this receptor: Clinical and demographic metadata were provided uncurated, with the amount varying by source and participant.

Participants in the prospective study were aged roughly 18 to 95 years, lived in some 24 United States geographic areas, and enrolled through a virtual design. To assign participants to cohorts, the prospective study relied on clinical history that participants themselves reported in a screening survey and a study questionnaire. Exposed participants had been in contact, within 2 weeks of entering the study, with a person who had a PCR-confirmed or clinician-diagnosed case of COVID-19. Mobile phlebotomists in the prospective study collected whole blood, serum and a nasopharyngeal or oropharyngeal swab from every participant. Prospective study participants could optionally give additional blood draws and questionnaires over a roughly 2-month period. Blood samples from the prospective study were shipped frozen or at room temperature prior to DNA extraction. Sequences SGHAT (CDR1) and FQNNGV (CDR2) are obtained from the germline V gene. The germline ends are 13 bases apart after V is trimmed by 6 bases and J by 10 bases. From cysteine to phenylalanine, the CDR3 is 13 amino acids long. The kept DNA is CDR3 alone, 39 bases in frame from the first base.

TCRbeta CDR3 regions were amplified from genomic DNA using the immunoSEQ Assay, a bias-controlled multiplex PCR. The published analysis was carried out like this. Nucleated cell counts per sample were estimated from amplification of reference gene primers within the assay. To quantify the absolute abundance of each unique TCRbeta CDR3 rearrangement, sequence reads were collapsed and filtered. For each sample, productive Simpson clonality was calculated by taking the square root of Simpson's diversity index across productive rearrangements. This immuneACCESS table, as held by TCRdb, lists in-frame sequences with V and J called but not all clones. Of the missing ones, under half trace to an unresolved V gene in checked studies; the others have no known cause. The V and J calls and clone size were taken over from that table, and D and trimming were inferred from the DNA. This sample has about 280,000 clones in its table, and roughly 80% of those were observed once. Of the sample, approximately 5% is held by the ten largest clones.

Sequencing was performed on PBMCs or T cells enriched from blood (not recorded which). This TCR derives from a man aged 35-49 years who had been exposed to COVID-19. The chain links TRBV11-2 with TRBJ1-6; the D gene is not confidently resolved. The CDR3 loop reads CASSSTLHSPLHF. At the DNA level, the sequence is TGTGCCAGCAGTTCCACTCTCCACTCACCCCTCCACTTT.